The 32 T cell receptor beta chains given below trace back to one sample, sequenced in a study of T cells in Graves' hyperthyroidism and ophthalmopathy. RNA transcripts gave rise to amplified TCR beta CDR3 regions. Researchers ran a first-round RT-PCR on the TCR CDR3 using the HTBI primer set. TCRdb independently ran MiXCR on the multiplex PCR reads; one entry per CDR3 protein. Counted here are 610,000 or so distinct CDR3 sequences, around 46% occurring once; the ten biggest clones make up more than 7.5%. The sample consisted of peripheral blood or thyroid tissue (not recorded which). The receptor source for this set is a young woman with Graves' hyperthyroidism.

V is TRBV2 and J is TRBJ2-5, with D hard to call. V lost 8 bases and J lost 5, with 12 bases in between. Germline V gene data show CDR1 as SNHLY and CDR2 as FYNNEI. The CDR3 extends over 12 amino acids. CDR3 in amino acids: CASAADGETQYF. The DNA for the CDR3 is TGTGCCAGCGCAGCAGACGGGGAGACCCAGTACTTC.

The table lists this clonotype with many counts. The chain combines TRBV7-9 with TRBJ2-5, with D perhaps matching TRBD1 (6 bases). CDR1 SEHNR and CDR2 FQNEAQ come from the germline V gene (reference sequence). The CDR3 sequence is 16 residues long. V lost 5 bases, J lost 1 base, and 17 bases lay in between. CDR3 DNA: TGTGCCAGCAGCCGGGACACACCTTTCGGCCAAGAGACCCAGTACTTC. This gives the protein CASSRDTPFGQETQYF.

This clonotype was seen ten or more times. The chain employs TRBV12-3 or TRBV12-4 and TRBJ1-4; 7 bases align to TRBD1. The trim removed 2 bases at V and 7 bases at J, leaving 4 bases unmatched. This CDR3 spans 14 amino acids. The CDR3 coding sequence is TGTGCCAGCAGTTTAACAGGGGACCGTGAAAAACTGTTTTTT. Translated: CASSLTGDREKLFF.

At least ten counts were recorded for this clonotype. The chain uses TRBV20-1 and TRBJ1-5; no definite D call. The germline V gene has CDR1 DFQATT and CDR2 SNEGSKA (reference sequence). The CDR3 has 13 residues. The germline V and J ends were trimmed by 3 bases and 2 bases, with 8 bases remaining between them. CDR3 amino acids: CSASTGGNQPQHF. CDR3 DNA: TGCAGTGCTAGTACCGGGGGCAATCAGCCCCAGCATTTT.

This clonotype was seen at least ten times. V and J are TRBV11-2 and TRBJ2-5; D could derive from TRBD1 or TRBD2 (5 bases each). CDR3 length: 14 amino acids. Trimming shortened V by 5 bases and J by 5 bases, and 15 bases separated the two germline ends. Germline V gene lookup returns CDR1 SGHAT and CDR2 FQNNGV. CDR3 DNA sequence: TGTGCCAGCAGCATCAGTGGGGGTTCGGAGACCCAGTACTTC. It yields the protein CASSISGGSETQYF.

This chain connects TRBV29-1 to TRBJ1-4; D is unresolved. Germline V gene lookup returns CDR1 SQVTM and CDR2 ANQGSEA. This CDR3 is built from 14 residues. V was pared by 5 bases and J by 8 bases, with 18 bases between. CDR3 nucleotide sequence: TGCAGCGTTAAGCTCCAGGAAAAGCGGGAAAAACTGTTTTTT. As protein: CSVKLQEKREKLFF.

This clonotype was recorded at least ten times. The CDR3: CATSREGGGLVTYEQYF. As DNA, the CDR3 is TGTGCCACCAGCAGAGAGGGAGGGGGACTAGTAACCTACGAGCAGTACTTC. This rearrangement joins TRBV15 to TRBJ2-7, with 8 bases aligning to TRBD2. With 0 bases clipped from V and 2 bases from J, the junction kept 9 bases outside the gene matches. The length of the CDR3 is 17 residues. Germline V gives CDR1 LNHNV, CDR2 YYDKDF (reference sequence).

This clonotype was detected a few times. V usage is TRBV4-3 and J usage is TRBJ2-2, with TRBD1 matching 9 bases. Trimming removed 4 bases from V and 5 bases from J; junction bases left unmatched: 8. The V gene's germline CDR1 is LGHNA and CDR2 YSLEER. The CDR3 covers 16 residues. As DNA, the CDR3 is TGCGCCAGCAGCCCGGGACAGGGAGCGAGAACCGGGGAGCTGTTTTTT. Protein product: CASSPGQGARTGELFF.

In its sample, this clonotype was seen many times. The V and J genes are TRBV10-3 and TRBJ1-4; no clear D. CDR1 and CDR2 from the germline V gene are ENHRY and SYGVKD. V was cut by 3 bases and J by 10 bases, with 15 bases left in between. The CDR3 totals 14 residues. This chain's CDR3 is CAISDDGLPLKLFF. CDR3 bases: TGTGCCATCAGTGACGACGGACTCCCCTTAAAACTGTTTTTT.

This clonotype was seen repeatedly, ten times or more. The CDR3 reads CARSQGPKYEQYF. The CDR3, as DNA: TGTGCCAGGAGCCAGGGACCAAAATACGAGCAGTACTTC. The rearrangement links TRBV2 to TRBJ2-7, with D perhaps assigned TRBD1 or TRBD2 (5 bases each). This CDR3 is built from 13 residues. V was trimmed by 9 bases and J by 4 bases, leaving 16 bases between them. Germline CDR1 reads SNHLY; CDR2 reads FYNNEI. The full variable domain, completed using reference TRBV2 and TRBJ2-7, is EPEVTQTPSHQVTQMGQEVILRCVPISNHLYFYWYRQILGQKVEFLVSFYNNEISEKSEIFDDQFSVERPDGSNFTLKIRSTKLEDSAMYFCARSQGPKYEQYFGPGTRLTVT.

The chain carries TRBV20-1 and TRBJ1-1; tentative D call: TRBD1 (5 bases). V dropped 4 bases and J dropped 3 bases, with 15 bases sitting between them. Germline assignment: CDR1 DFQATT and CDR2 SNEGSKA (reference sequence). This CDR3 has 14 amino acids. The CDR3 sequence: CSATEGAGDTEAFF. The CDR3 region has the DNA TGCAGTGCTACCGAAGGGGCGGGGGACACTGAAGCTTTCTTT.

This chain links TRBV7-6 with TRBJ2-7; 11 nucleotides match TRBD1. Unmatched junction bases numbered 8, after V lost 6 bases and J lost 7 bases. CDR1 is SGHVS, CDR2 FNYEAQ, per germline. This CDR3 comprises 14 residues. The CDR3 sequence: CASSSGQGASEQYF. The CDR3 DNA follows: TGTGCCAGCAGTTCCGGACAGGGGGCGAGTGAGCAGTACTTC.

V and J are TRBV6-6 and TRBJ1-4; 9 nucleotides align to TRBD1. The CDR3 has 13 amino acids. J gave up 11 bases and V 5 bases, and 6 bases lay outside the gene matches. CDR1 MNHNY and CDR2 SVGAGI come from the germline V gene (reference sequence). The CDR3 region is CASSVDRGEKLFF. CDR3 in DNA: TGTGCCAGCAGTGTTGACAGGGGGGAGAAACTGTTTTTT.

The rearrangement joins TRBV29-1 to TRBJ2-1, with 10 bases aligning to TRBD2. CDR1 and CDR2 (germline): SQVTM, ANQGSEA. The CDR3 loop spans 15 amino acids. After removal of 4 bases from V and 3 bases from J, the junction contained 6 bases not matched to a gene. The CDR3 DNA sequence: TGCAGCGTTGGGACTAGCGGAACCTTCTACAATGAGCAGTTCTTC. This codes for CSVGTSGTFYNEQFF.

Remarks on this clonotype: This may be a read error, as it is one base from a much larger clone. The V call is TRBV4-1, the J call TRBJ1-4, with D uncertain. Germline V gene lookup returns CDR1 MGHRA and CDR2 YSYEKL. The ends were cut back, 0 bases at V and 7 bases at J, with 9 bases in the middle. The CDR3 covers 14 residues. The CDR3 nucleotides read TGCGCCAGCAGCCAAGAGGTGGCGGGTGAAAAACTGTTTTTT. This sequence encodes CASSQEVAGEKLFF.

This clonotype has more than one count but fewer than ten. No DNA is shown, since the ends of the CDR3 on it are uncertain; the CDR3 is the one TCRdb lists. The rearrangement uses TRBV20-1 and TRBJ2-7; TRBD1, the D gene given by the table, was not confirmed from the DNA. The germline CDR1 and CDR2 sequences are DFQATT and SNEGSKA (reference sequence). The CDR3 is 12 amino acids long, termini counted. The CDR3 is CCASSRGDEQYF.

V is TRBV27 and J is TRBJ1-2; tentative D call: TRBD1 (5 bases). Trimming left V 3 bases short and J 3 bases short, with 11 bases between. Germline CDR1 and CDR2: MNHEY and SMNVEV (reference sequence). The CDR3 runs to 14 residues. The CDR3 sequence: CASSFGRVDYGYTF. The CDR3 DNA reads TGTGCCAGCAGTTTTGGCAGGGTAGACTATGGCTACACCTTC.

Many counts were recorded for this clonotype. V gene TRBV6-1 combines with J gene TRBJ2-7; either TRBD1 or TRBD2 may fit D (5 bases each). V shed 4 bases and J shed 1 base, with 11 bases lying between them. The CDR3 sequence is 14 residues long. Per the germline V gene, CDR1 is MNHNS and CDR2 is SASEGT. For the CDR3, the DNA is TGTGCCAGCAGTGCGTGGGACGGATCCTACGAGCAGTACTTC. Its translation: CASSAWDGSYEQYF.

The table lists this clonotype with a count of one. V usage is TRBV29-1 and J usage is TRBJ2-7, with TRBD1 matching 8 bases. Germline CDR1 reads SQVTM; CDR2 reads ANQGSEA. CDR3 length: 14 amino acids. The ends lost 6 bases at V and 2 bases at J; junction bases unmatched: 9. DNA of the CDR3: TGCAGCGTACACACAGGGGGAAAAACCTACGAGCAGTACTTC. This encodes CSVHTGGKTYEQYF.

The chain uses TRBV7-6 and TRBJ2-7; 9 nucleotides match TRBD1. The length of the CDR3 is 16 residues. V gave up 1 base and J gave up 3 bases; unmatched junction bases: 7. Germline V CDR1 and CDR2: SGHVS, FNYEAQ. The CDR3: CASSLELGQGFYEQYF. In nucleotides, the CDR3 is TGTGCCAGCAGCTTAGAGCTTGGACAGGGGTTCTACGAGCAGTACTTC.

This clonotype was seen only a few times. A much larger clone is a single base away; this may be a read error. V and J are TRBV19 and TRBJ1-1; no clear D. CDR1 is LNHDA, CDR2 SQIVND, per germline (reference sequence). The CDR3 runs 14 residues. In DNA form, the CDR3 reads TGTACCAGTAGTATAGATTCTGGGAACACTGAAGCTTTCTTT. Translating gives CTSSIDSGNTEAFF.

This clonotype was picked up a small number of times. The CDR3 DNA is TGTGCTAGTGGTTTAGCGCCCTTGTCTGGTCAGCCCCAGCATTTT. This encodes CASGLAPLSGQPQHF. This chain connects TRBV12-5 to TRBJ1-5; the D is unclear. Germline CDR1 LGHNT, CDR2 FRNRAP. Trimming took off 3 bases at V and 6 bases at J, with 15 bases between the two ends. This CDR3 is built from 15 residues.

J is TRBJ1-4 and V is TRBV2; 9 nucleotides agree with TRBD1. Germline CDR1 reads SNHLY; CDR2 reads FYNNEI. Unmatched junction bases numbered 7, after V lost 6 bases and J lost 8 bases. This CDR3 is 14 amino acids long. CDR3 sequence: CASRVGTGNEKLFF. The CDR3 region has the DNA TGTGCCAGCAGAGTTGGGACAGGGAACGAAAAACTGTTTTTT.

This clonotype was recorded at least ten times. The chain is built from TRBV7-9 and TRBJ2-6, with a tentative D call TRBD1 (5 bases). Germline V lookup: CDR1 SEHNR, CDR2 FQNEAQ (reference sequence). The CDR3 runs to 17 residues. V lost 1 base and J lost 3, with 13 bases in between. In DNA, the CDR3 is TGTGCCAGCAGCTTAGGTTCTCAGGGAAGTGGGGCCAACGTCCTGACTTTC. Residues: CASSLGSQGSGANVLTF.

CDR3: CASSLTSPSPLHF. The CDR3 DNA follows: TGTGCCAGTAGTCTCACCTCGCCCTCGCCCCTCCACTTT. This chain links TRBV19 with TRBJ1-6; D unresolved. V lost 5 bases to trimming and J lost 13 bases, with 15 bases between them. The CDR3 spans 13 residues. CDR1 is LNHDA, CDR2 SQIVND, per germline (reference sequence).

This clonotype was observed at least ten times. The rearrangement links TRBV29-1 to TRBJ1-6, with D hard to call. The CDR3 sequence is 12 residues long. Germline lookup yields CDR1 SQVTM and CDR2 ANQGSEA. Trimming removed 3 bases at V and 14 bases at J, with 14 bases between. The CDR3, as DNA: TGCAGCGTTGAGGGAAATGCGGGGTCCCTCCACTTT. Protein product: CSVEGNAGSLHF.

The chain combines TRBV12-5 with TRBJ1-2, with TRBD1 matching 7 bases. V lost 0 bases and J lost 4; bases outside the gene matches: 11. The CDR3 extends over 17 amino acids. CDR1 is LGHNT and CDR2 is FRNRAP in the germline V gene. CDR3 loop: CASGLVPARTGTYGYTF. The CDR3 bases are TGTGCTAGTGGTTTGGTACCCGCACGGACAGGAACCTATGGCTACACCTTC.

This clonotype was recorded a few times. The chain combines TRBV29-1 with TRBJ2-7, with 8 nucleotides matching TRBD2. Gene TRBJ2-1 matches the end of the DNA better, so the J call may be wrong. Germline V gene data show CDR1 as SQVTM and CDR2 as ANQGSEA. The CDR3 consists of 12 residues. Here the CDR3 DNA reads TGCAGCGTGTGGACTAGCCGCTATGAGCAGTTCTTC. Translating it yields CSVWTSRYEQFF.

The V call is TRBV5-1, the J call TRBJ2-2, with D perhaps being TRBD1 or TRBD2 (6 bases each). Germline V gene lookup returns CDR1 SGHRS and CDR2 YFSETQ. The CDR3 loop spans 19 amino acids. Trimming removed 5 bases at V and 0 bases at J, with 23 bases between. The CDR3 DNA reads as TGCGCCAGCAGGGCCCGAGGGGGGAGGACCGACCCGAACACCGGGGAGCTGTTTTTT. It encodes CASRARGGRTDPNTGELFF.

V is TRBV20-1 and J is TRBJ2-5; 8 bases align to TRBD2. CDR1 and CDR2 (germline): DFQATT, SNEGSKA (reference sequence). The CDR3 runs 14 residues. V lost 6 bases to trimming and J lost 5 bases; unmatched junction nucleotides: 11. The CDR3 region is CSANGRGDQETQYF. For the CDR3, the DNA is TGCAGTGCGAACGGGAGGGGTGATCAGGAGACCCAGTACTTC.

Concerning this clonotype: This may stem from a read error, because a much larger clone lies one nucleotide away. The V call is TRBV28, the J call TRBJ2-5, with 9 bases aligning to TRBD1. The ends lost 4 bases at V and 4 bases at J; junction bases unmatched: 7. From germline, CDR1 is MDHEN and CDR2 SYDVKM. The CDR3 totals 15 residues. The CDR3 loop reads CASSSIGTGRETQYF. In nucleotides, the CDR3 is TGTGCCAGCAGTTCCATCGGGACAGGGAGAGAGACCCAGTACTTC.

CDR3 bases: TGCAGCAGTTGGACAGGTCCTAATCAGCCCCAGCATTTT. Translating it yields CSSWTGPNQPQHF. V gene TRBV29-1 combines with J gene TRBJ1-5; TRBD1 matches 7 bases. The germline V gene encodes CDR1 SQVTM and CDR2 ANQGSEA. The CDR3 runs 13 residues. Trimming cost V 8 bases and J 4 bases; bases outside gene matches: 8.